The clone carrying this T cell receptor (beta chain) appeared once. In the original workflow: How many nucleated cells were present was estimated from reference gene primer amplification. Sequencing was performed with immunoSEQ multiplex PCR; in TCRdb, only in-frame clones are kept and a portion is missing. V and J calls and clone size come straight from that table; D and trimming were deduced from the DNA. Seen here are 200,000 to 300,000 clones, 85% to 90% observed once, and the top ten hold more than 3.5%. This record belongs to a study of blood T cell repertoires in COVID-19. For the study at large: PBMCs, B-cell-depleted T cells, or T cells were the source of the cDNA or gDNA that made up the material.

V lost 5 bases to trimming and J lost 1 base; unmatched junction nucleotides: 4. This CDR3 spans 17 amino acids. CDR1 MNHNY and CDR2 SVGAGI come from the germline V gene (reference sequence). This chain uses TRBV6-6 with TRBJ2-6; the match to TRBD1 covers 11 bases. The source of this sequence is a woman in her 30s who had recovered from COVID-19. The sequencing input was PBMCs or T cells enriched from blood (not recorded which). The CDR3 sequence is CASSPGTGGSGANVLTF. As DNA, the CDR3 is TGTGCCAGCAGTCCCGGGACAGGGGGGTCTGGGGCCAACGTCCTGACTTTC.